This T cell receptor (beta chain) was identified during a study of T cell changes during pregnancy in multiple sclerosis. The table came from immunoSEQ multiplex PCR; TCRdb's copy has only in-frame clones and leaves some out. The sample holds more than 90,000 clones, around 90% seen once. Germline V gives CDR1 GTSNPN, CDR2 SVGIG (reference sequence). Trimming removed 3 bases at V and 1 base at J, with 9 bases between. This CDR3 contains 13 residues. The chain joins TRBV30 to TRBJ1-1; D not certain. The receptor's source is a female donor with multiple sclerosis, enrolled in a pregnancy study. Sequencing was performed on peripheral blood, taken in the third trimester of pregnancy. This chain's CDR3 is CAWSADKNTEAFF. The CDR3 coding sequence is TGTGCCTGGAGCGCAGACAAGAACACTGAAGCTTTCTTT.